What follows is one TCR beta chain and its context. The CDR3 contains 15 residues. The germline gives CDR1 DFQATT, CDR2 SNEGSKA (reference sequence). V lost 3 bases, J lost 0 bases, and 13 bases lay in between. Study processing details: Reference gene primer amplification gave nucleated cell count estimates. The repertoire was sequenced with immunoSEQ multiplex PCR; TCRdb's copy has only in-frame clones and lacks some. For V, J and clone size, that table is used; D and trimming come from the DNA. The repertoire holds fewer than 60,000 clones, with 93% as singletons. This record belongs to a study of blood T cell repertoires in COVID-19.

The chain uses TRBV20-1 and TRBJ2-3; D gene uncertain. This clonotype was sampled from a man aged 55 to 70 with COVID-19, enrolled during active disease. What was sequenced was peripheral blood. The DNA for the CDR3 is TGCAGTGCTAGTCTTCCCCCTACTAGCACAGATACGCAGTATTTT. Translated: CSASLPPTSTDTQYF.